The 9 T cell receptor beta chains presented below share a single source sample, sequenced in a study of T-cell memory formation after mild COVID-19. TCRdb used MiXCR to reprocess the 5' RACE reads, holding one entry per CDR3 protein. The sample lists approximately 250,000 distinct CDR3 sequences; roughly a sixth were seen once. Sequencing was done on a sample of PBMCs or a T cell subset sorted from them (not recorded which). All receptors derive from a man aged 18-30 years who had mild COVID-19 (a few samples of this study predate the infection). Cell type and time point are not known.

This chain joins TRBV12-3 or TRBV12-4 and TRBJ1-5; D possibly corresponds to TRBD1 (6 bases). The CDR3 totals 17 residues. The ends were cut back, 3 bases at V and 0 bases at J, with 15 bases in the middle. The CDR3 bases are TGTGCCAGCAGTTTGGCAGGGGCCACGATTAGCAATCAGCCCCAGCATTTT. It specifies CASSLAGATISNQPQHF.

This clonotype appeared a few times. The genes are TRBV7-3 and TRBJ1-2, with 7 bases lining up with TRBD1. The V and J ends lost 5 bases and 8 bases, in that order; junction bases with no gene match: 11. The CDR3 covers 14 residues. Per the germline V gene, CDR1 is SGHTA and CDR2 is FQGTGA. The CDR3 reads CASSPTGVQRGYTF. In DNA form, the CDR3 reads TGTGCCAGCAGCCCAACAGGGGTACAGAGGGGCTACACCTTC.

The rearrangement links TRBV5-1 to TRBJ1-1, with TRBD1 identical over 8 bases. Trimming removed 3 bases from V and 3 bases from J; junction bases left unmatched: 4. Germline CDR1 is SGHRS and CDR2 is YFSETQ. The CDR3 is made up of 14 amino acids. Here the CDR3 DNA reads TGCGCCAGCAGCTGGACAGGGTCGGACACTGAAGCTTTCTTT. Its translation: CASSWTGSDTEAFF.

The chain couples TRBV5-1 to TRBJ1-1; D remains ambiguous. Trimming took off 0 bases at V and 3 bases at J, with 12 bases between the two ends. CDR3 length: 15 amino acids. Looked up from germline, CDR1 is SGHRS and CDR2 is YFSETQ. DNA for the CDR3: TGCGCCAGCAGCTTGGGTCCGGAGATGGACACTGAAGCTTTCTTT. As protein: CASSLGPEMDTEAFF.

The table lists this clonotype with a few counts. This chain joins TRBV12-3 or TRBV12-4 and TRBJ1-2; the D gene is possibly TRBD1 (5 bases). The CDR3 extends over 14 amino acids. V lost 6 bases and J 6 bases, leaving 17 bases between the germline ends. Here the CDR3 DNA reads TGTGCCAGCAGGCCCGGACAACCCACGAATGGCTACACCTTC. This translates into CASRPGQPTNGYTF.

This clonotype was detected a few times. This rearrangement joins TRBV5-1 to TRBJ2-5, with 14 bases that match TRBD2. Per the germline V gene, CDR1 is SGHRS and CDR2 is YFSETQ. The CDR3 spans 16 residues. J lost 4 bases, V lost 7 bases, and 9 bases had no gene match. CDR3 coding DNA: TGCGCCAGCCGCCGAATAGGGACTAGCGGGAGAGAGACCCAGTACTTC. It translates to CASRRIGTSGRETQYF.

The rearrangement joins TRBV29-1 to TRBJ1-2, with TRBD1 matching over 8 bases. J gave up 7 bases and V 3 bases, and 4 bases lay outside the gene matches. The germline CDR1 and CDR2 sequences are SQVTM and ANQGSEA. The CDR3 loop spans 12 amino acids. The chain's CDR3 is CSVDTGGVGYTF. The CDR3 nucleotides are TGCAGCGTTGATACAGGGGGGGTTGGCTACACCTTC. The whole variable domain, filled in from reference TRBV29-1 and TRBJ1-2, reads SAVISQKPSRDICQRGTSLTIQCQVDSQVTMMFWYRQQPGQSLTLIATANQGSEATYESGFVIDKFPISRPNLTFSTLTVSNMSPEDSSIYLCSVDTGGVGYTFGSGTRLTVV.

This clonotype was counted only a few times. The rearrangement links TRBV4-3 to TRBJ1-1, with D possibly being TRBD1 (5 bases). Between the trimmed V and J ends, which lost 4 bases and 2 bases, there was a span of 14 bases. The CDR3 extends over 15 amino acids. The germline V gene has CDR1 LGHNA and CDR2 YSLEER. This chain's CDR3 is CASSRFRDGNTEAFF. The CDR3, as DNA: TGCGCCAGCAGCCGCTTCCGGGACGGTAACACTGAAGCTTTCTTT.

This clonotype has a handful of counts. The rearrangement joins TRBV20-1 to TRBJ1-1; D is unclear. The CDR3 has 12 amino acids. CDR1 is DFQATT and CDR2 is SNEGSKA in the germline V gene (reference sequence). V dropped 3 bases and J dropped 3 bases, with 8 bases sitting between them. The CDR3 DNA reads TGCAGTGCTAGTCTGCGAGACACTGAAGCTTTCTTT. Protein: CSASLRDTEAFF.